This T cell receptor (beta chain) appears in the sequencing data of a study of shared clonotypes between healthy human individuals (dated by TCRdb to 2020 to 2022). Some background on the complete study: The cohort comprised a couple of women and a few men aged 18 to 49 years. To estimate repertoire size and how much clonotype sharing occurs between individuals, the study deeply sequenced the blood TCR repertoires of about five healthy adults. Different laboratories and diverse techniques were used to prepare libraries and sequence TCR repertoires, to increase sequencing depth and limit assay-specific biases. Each donor's leukapheresis produced roughly between about 0.8 and 10 billion PBMCs.

The V and J ends are trimmed by 7 bases and 5 bases, leaving 8 bases between them. Inclusive of the bounding cysteine and phenylalanine, the CDR3 is 12 residues long. Of the read, only the CDR3 DNA is kept; its 36 bases are in frame from base 1. Sequences MNHEY (CDR1) and SVGAGI (CDR2) are obtained from the germline V gene. Using the deep immunoSEQ assay, multiplex PCR amplified TCR CDR3 regions from genomic DNA. Extracted genomic DNA from each cell subset was spread evenly across all wells of several immunoSEQ 96-well plates, with each plate serving as a replicate. For unsorted PBMC, 250 to 350 ng genomic DNA, equal to approximately 30,000 T cell genomes, was loaded into each replicate PCR. Ten immunoSEQ deep assay plates were used to sequence the unsorted PBMC genomic DNA. The purified libraries were quantified using a Qubit 3.0 fluorometer, sized with a Bioanalyzer 2100, and then quantified again using the KAPA Library Quantification kit. Every immunoSEQ 96-well plate was sequenced on a dedicated single-read 150-cycle Illumina NextSeq 550 flow cell. As for the authors' bioinformatics: The immunoSEQ output contained only junctional sequences without quality scores, so filtering could not match that applied to full-length reads. To assign V/J genes and CDR3, sequences were annotated using PyIR, a Python wrapper for IgBLAST v1.9, with IMGT germline references. Any read was removed if the V/J assignment was weak (E-value above 1e-6), the CDR3 was missing, or the read contained stop codons, out-of-frame junctions, or ambiguous translated residues. A V3J clonotype was defined by an identical inferred V gene, J gene, and CDR3 amino acid sequence. To compute the percentage overlap between repertoires, the number of shared unique clonotypes was divided by the size of the smaller repertoire. Three approaches were used to assess repertoire richness: RTK rarefaction, the Chao1 estimator, and Recon v2.1 estimates of unobserved clonotypes. Drawn from immuneACCESS, this table holds only the in-frame rearrangements with V and J called that TCRdb kept. Clones are partly lost; checked studies trace under half to an unresolved V gene and leave the rest unexplained. From that table come the V and J calls and clone size; the DNA was used to work out D and trimming. This sample has about 470,000 clones in its table, and around 79% of those were observed once. Together, the top ten hold less than 15% of the sample.

Study-level results and caveats: Based on pairwise subsampling, the degree of clonotype sharing among donors was expected to be affected by sequencing depth. Sampling was limited to blood, and TCR repertoires in tissue likely differ from TCR repertoires in blood. Because the study included only a small number of donors, the genetic and exposure-history diversity represented was limited.

Donors were healthy HIV-negative adults with no recently reported acute infections or vaccinations. Every donor was a Caucasian adult living in Nashville, Tennessee, USA. For unsorted samples, some 100 million PBMCs were counted, and genomic DNA was extracted using the QIAamp DNA Blood Mini kit. Blood was obtained by leukapheresis, after which PBMCs were separated by Ficoll-Histopaque density gradient centrifugation and cryopreserved in liquid nitrogen vapor phase. With respect to this clone: It lacks a known antigen. Per-base quality was not reported, and no clone a single base away is much larger than it.

The sequencing input was PBMCs. This clonotype originated in a woman aged 40 to 55 in good health. Some clones in this sample may be carry-over from other donors' samples. The rearrangement combines TRBV6-5 with TRBJ2-2; no D gene is confidently identified. This receptor has the CDR3 CASMGRTGELFF. The DNA sequence is TGTGCCAGCATGGGCAGGACCGGGGAGCTGTTTTTT.